A selection of T cell receptor beta chains follows, all from one sample in a study of CD4 T cells in relation to SARS-CoV-2 and coronaviruses. These receptors have no identified antigens. Clones were read by immunoSEQ multiplex PCR, and TCRdb kept only the in-frame ones, dropping some. The table has fewer than 25,000 clones, around 81% seen once. The material sequenced was CD4+ T cells from PBMCs, cultured in vitro. The receptors were sampled from a human donor in good health. Each CDR3 is given with its conserved first and last residue. A D gene is named only where the DNA matches it firmly. The size of a clone is reported for some rows only, either as once, few or many, or as a class for expanded clones.

d_call,j_call,cdr3_length,clone_size,v_call,cdr3_nt,cdr3_aa
.,TRBJ2-3,12,.,TRBV9,TGTGCCAGCAGCGTAAGCTGGGATACGCAGTATTTT,CASSVSWDTQYF
TRBD1,TRBJ2-3,14,.,TRBV11-2,TGTGCCAGTCGGACAGGGACTAGCACAGATACGCAGTATTTT,CASRTGTSTDTQYF
.,TRBJ2-7,16,few,TRBV5-1,TGCGCCAGCAGCCTCCTACCGGTCAGGGATACTTACGAGCAGTACTTC,CASSLLPVRDTYEQYF
TRBD1,TRBJ1-2,15,.,TRBV5-1,TGCGCCAGCAGCGGGTCGGGACAGGTCGCCTATGGCTACACCTTC,CASSGSGQVAYGYTF
.,TRBJ2-6,13,few,TRBV5-1,TGCGCCAGCTCAGTCGGAGGGGCCAACGTCCTGACTTTC,CASSVGGANVLTF
.,TRBJ2-5,12,.,TRBV11-2,TGTGCCAGCAGCTTACTCCAAGAGACCCAGTACTTC,CASSLLQETQYF
.,TRBJ1-6,12,few,TRBV19,TGTGCCAGTAGTAACAGTAATTCACCCCTCCACTTT,CASSNSNSPLHF
.,TRBJ2-7,14,.,TRBV5-6,TGTGCCAGCAGCTTTACAGGTACTTCCTACGAGCAGTACTTC,CASSFTGTSYEQYF
.,TRBJ2-3,14,.,TRBV6-2/TRBV6-3,TGTGCCAGCAGTTGGACCCTGAGCGTGGATACGCAGTATTTT,CASSWTLSVDTQYF
.,TRBJ2-3,11,.,TRBV7-9,TGTGCCAGCAGCTTCCCAGATACGCAGTATTTT,CASSFPDTQYF
.,TRBJ1-5,12,.,TRBV18,TGTGCCAGCTCACCCGGCAATCAGCCCCAGCATTTT,CASSPGNQPQHF
.,TRBJ2-7,11,few,TRBV12-3/TRBV12-4,TGTGCCAGCAGCCTCCTGAACGAGCAGTACTTC,CASSLLNEQYF
.,TRBJ1-2,18,few,TRBV1,TGCACCAGCAGCCAAGATAAGGATCCGGGACCGCACGCCTATGGCTACACCTTC,CTSSQDKDPGPHAYGYTF
.,TRBJ1-1,15,.,TRBV4-2,TGTGCCAGCAGCCAAGATTGGGGGGGGGAAACTGAAGCTTTCTTT,CASSQDWGGETEAFF
TRBD1,TRBJ2-3,15,.,TRBV5-1,TGCGCCAGCCACCAGGGGGCGGGGAGCACAGATACGCAGTATTTT,CASHQGAGSTDTQYF
TRBD1,TRBJ1-1,14,.,TRBV7-9,TGTGCCAGCAGCCCCCGGGACAGCCAGTCTGAAGCTTTCTTT,CASSPRDSQSEAFF
.,TRBJ1-6,15,.,TRBV27,TGTGCCAGCAGTATCCAGGCGTTCTATAATTCACCCCTCCACTTT,CASSIQAFYNSPLHF
.,TRBJ1-3,13,.,TRBV12-3/TRBV12-4,TGTGCCAGCAAAACGGACCCTGGAAACACCATATATTTT,CASKTDPGNTIYF
.,TRBJ1-2,12,.,TRBV30,TGTGCCTGGAACAGAGGCAACTATGGCTACACCTTC,CAWNRGNYGYTF
TRBD2,TRBJ2-3,15,.,TRBV10-3,TGTGCCATCAGATCGACTAGCGGGGGGGCAGATACGCAGTATTTT,CAIRSTSGGADTQYF
TRBD2,TRBJ2-1,14,.,TRBV19,TGTGCCAGTAGTAATGGCGGGGGGGCCTATGAGCAGTTCTTC,CASSNGGGAYEQFF
TRBD1,TRBJ2-7,14,.,TRBV5-1,TGCGCCAGCAGCGTTACGGACAGGGGCCACGAGCAGTACTTC,CASSVTDRGHEQYF
.,TRBJ2-1,13,.,TRBV2,TGTGCCAGCGGGGACGGCGGGACCCATGAGCAGTTCTTC,CASGDGGTHEQFF
TRBD2,TRBJ2-1,16,once,TRBV7-2,TGTGCCAGCAGCTTATCTTTATTTGGGGTAGCGGGGGAGCAGTTCTTC,CASSLSLFGVAGEQFF
.,TRBJ2-7,15,.,TRBV3-1/TRBV3-2,TGTGCCAGCAGCCAAGATCAACTACCTACCTACGAGCAGTACTTC,CASSQDQLPTYEQYF
.,TRBJ2-2,11,.,TRBV19,TGTGCCAGCGGGATGAAAAGGGAGCTGTTTTTT,CASGMKRELFF
TRBD2,TRBJ2-2,16,.,TRBV9,TGTGCCAGCAGCGCCCTACTAGCGGGAGGGTCCGGGGAGCTGTTTTTT,CASSALLAGGSGELFF
.,TRBJ1-2,12,.,TRBV19,TGTGCCAGTAGTAAGGAAAGCTATGGCTACACCTTC,CASSKESYGYTF
TRBD2,TRBJ2-1,15,.,TRBV6-4,TGTGCCAGCAGTAACCTGCGCGGGAGATACAATGAGCAGTTCTTC,CASSNLRGRYNEQFF
.,TRBJ2-3,14,.,TRBV18,TGTGCTAGCTCACCACCGGCCAGGGCGGATACGCAGTATTTT,CASSPPARADTQYF
.,TRBJ1-2,14,.,TRBV7-2,TGTGCCAGCAGCTTCAACCGGGACCCAGGGGGCTACACCTTC,CASSFNRDPGGYTF
TRBD1,TRBJ1-1,13,.,TRBV15,TGTGCCACCAGCCTACAGGGGTACACTGAAGCTTTCTTT,CATSLQGYTEAFF
TRBD1,TRBJ1-5,15,.,TRBV6-1,TGTGCCAGCAGTGAACAACAGGGGGGTAATCAGCCCCAGCATTTT,CASSEQQGGNQPQHF
.,TRBJ2-7,13,.,TRBV27,TGTGCCAGCAGTCGCAGGGGAACCTACGAGCAGTACTTC,CASSRRGTYEQYF
TRBD1,TRBJ2-2,15,.,TRBV5-1,TGCGCCAGCAGCTTGGGGACAGGAAACACCGGGGAGCTGTTTTTT,CASSLGTGNTGELFF
.,TRBJ2-1,14,.,TRBV7-2,TGTGCCAGCACCTCGGCGGGGCCGGGCTATGAGCAGTTCTTC,CASTSAGPGYEQFF
.,TRBJ2-3,13,.,TRBV2,TGTGCCAGCAGTGAAGCGCTTGGTGGTACGCAGTATTTT,CASSEALGGTQYF
.,TRBJ1-2,16,.,TRBV11-2,TGTGCCAGCAGCTCCATCTACGGTAGGGGAAAGAATGGCTACACCTTC,CASSSIYGRGKNGYTF
.,TRBJ2-4,15,.,TRBV13,TGTGCCAGCAGCTTAGACCGCCTCGGTAAAAACATTCAGTACTTC,CASSLDRLGKNIQYF
.,TRBJ1-2,12,.,TRBV29-1,TGCAGCGTTGACAGGGGTACCCTTAGCTACACCTTC,CSVDRGTLSYTF
.,TRBJ2-3,15,.,TRBV19,TGTGCCAGTAGTATAACAGGGCTGGGGACAGATACGCAGTATTTT,CASSITGLGTDTQYF
TRBD1,TRBJ1-3,18,.,TRBV7-3,TGTGCCAGCAGCTTAAGCGCGGGACAGGTGAGCTTTGGAAACACCATATATTTT,CASSLSAGQVSFGNTIYF
.,TRBJ2-3,11,few,TRBV20-1,TGCAGTGCCCGCCCCGCAGATACGCAGTATTTT,CSARPADTQYF
TRBD1,TRBJ1-3,16,.,TRBV4-1,TGCGCCAGCAGCCAGCCTAGGACAGGGTCGGGAAACACCATATATTTT,CASSQPRTGSGNTIYF
.,TRBJ2-3,16,.,TRBV6-2/TRBV6-3,TGTGCCAGCAGTTACTCTCGGGGACCGGGCACAGATACGCAGTATTTT,CASSYSRGPGTDTQYF
TRBD2,TRBJ2-7,14,few,TRBV11-2,TGTGCCAGCAGGTCCCTAGCGGGAGCCTACGAGCAGTACTTC,CASRSLAGAYEQYF
TRBD2,TRBJ2-3,16,.,TRBV7-2,TGTGCCAGCAGCCCACGGGGCGGGGGGATCACAGATACGCAGTATTTT,CASSPRGGGITDTQYF
.,TRBJ2-5,12,.,TRBV3-1/TRBV3-2,TGTGCCAGCAGCCAAGACCACCAGACCCAGTACTTC,CASSQDHQTQYF
.,TRBJ2-1,14,.,TRBV4-3,TGCGCCAGCAGAGCGGAGCCCGGAGGCAATGAGCAGTTCTTC,CASRAEPGGNEQFF
TRBD1,TRBJ1-6,18,once,TRBV4-3,TGCGCCAGCAGCCAAGATATTGGAGGGGGCGTAAAAAATTCACCCCTCCACTTT,CASSQDIGGGVKNSPLHF
.,TRBJ1-2,15,.,TRBV5-5,TGTGCCAGCAGCCCGAACCCACCCCCTAACTATGGCTACACCTTC,CASSPNPPPNYGYTF
.,TRBJ2-2,16,.,TRBV19,TGTGCCAGTAGTATAGGAGGCACCTGGAACACCGGGGAGCTGTTTTTT,CASSIGGTWNTGELFF
TRBD1,TRBJ2-7,13,.,TRBV6-5,TGTGCCAGCATTATGACAGGGTCTGGCGAGCAGTACTTC,CASIMTGSGEQYF
TRBD2,TRBJ2-3,17,.,TRBV19,TGTGCCAGTAGTATAGGGACTAGCGGGGACAGCACAGATACGCAGTATTTT,CASSIGTSGDSTDTQYF
TRBD1,TRBJ1-1,12,few,TRBV11-2,TGTGCCAGCAGCTTCCTGACAGGGTTAGCTTTCTTT,CASSFLTGLAFF